This entry lists 28 T cell receptor beta chains sequenced from one sample in a study of shared clonotypes between healthy human individuals. The repertoire was sequenced with immunoSEQ multiplex PCR; TCRdb's copy has only in-frame clones and lacks some. Here the sample spans hundreds of thousands of clones, approximately 97% being singletons. The sample taken for sequencing was naive CD4+ T cells sorted from blood. Subset: CD45RA+ positively selected. The receptors come from a woman in her 30s in good health.

The chain joins TRBV27 to TRBJ1-5, with D perhaps TRBD1 (5 bases). CDR1 is MNHEY and CDR2 is SMNVEV in the germline V gene (reference sequence). V lost 6 bases to trimming and J lost 3 bases, with 15 bases between them. This CDR3 comprises 15 residues. DNA of the CDR3: TGTGCCAGCAGACGGGACCCCCAGACCAATCAGCCCCAGCATTTT. This sequence encodes CASRRDPQTNQPQHF.

The chain uses TRBV28 and TRBJ1-2, with D tentatively TRBD1 (5 bases). The V end lost 8 bases, the J end lost 0 bases, and 10 bases lay between the germline ends. The V gene's germline CDR1 is MDHEN and CDR2 SYDVKM. This CDR3 spans 13 amino acids. CDR3 amino acids: CASSPGPNYGYTF. In DNA form, the CDR3 reads TGTGCCAGCTCCCCGGGGCCTAACTATGGCTACACCTTC.

The genes are TRBV10-2 and TRBJ2-3, with D unclear. V was cut by 3 bases and J by 0 bases, with 10 bases left in between. This CDR3 comprises 15 residues. Germline CDR1 is WSHSY and CDR2 is SAAADI. This CDR3 reads CASSDPSSSTDTQYF. The CDR3 bases are TGCGCCAGCAGTGATCCCTCCTCTAGCACAGATACGCAGTATTTT.

The chain carries TRBV5-4 and TRBJ2-2, with 11 bases lining up with TRBD2. The junction had 14 bases not matched to a gene; V was cut back by 4 bases and J by 0 bases. The germline CDR1 and CDR2 sequences are SGHNT and YYREEE (reference sequence). This CDR3 spans 20 amino acids. The CDR3: CASSGRTSGPTGANTGELFF. CDR3 coding DNA: TGTGCCAGCAGCGGTAGGACTAGCGGGCCTACTGGAGCGAACACCGGGGAGCTGTTTTTT. The full variable domain, with the rest looked up from reference TRBV5-4 and TRBJ2-2, is ETGVTQSPTHLIKTRGQQVTLRCSSQSGHNTVSWYQQALGQGPQFIFQYYREEENGRGNFPPRFSGLQFPNYSSELNVNALELDDSALYLCASSGRTSGPTGANTGELFFGEGSRLTVL.

This chain uses TRBV5-4 with TRBJ2-1; D unclear. Trimming left V 4 bases short and J 3 bases short, with 11 bases between. The CDR3 consists of 14 residues. The germline CDR1 and CDR2 sequences are SGHNT and YYREEE (reference sequence). The CDR3 spells CASSQSTFYNEQFF. CDR3 nucleotide sequence: TGTGCCAGCAGCCAAAGTACCTTCTACAATGAGCAGTTCTTC.

The genes are TRBV2 and TRBJ1-5; no definite D call. Germline V gives CDR1 SNHLY, CDR2 FYNNEI. V was pared by 7 bases and J by 4 bases, with 8 bases between. This CDR3 region has 12 residues. The CDR3: CASKVENQPQHF. CDR3 bases: TGTGCCAGCAAAGTCGAGAATCAGCCCCAGCATTTT.

The V call is TRBV29-1, the J call TRBJ1-1; D is perhaps TRBD1 (6 bases). V was pared by 1 base and J by 3 bases, with 15 bases between. CDR1 is SQVTM and CDR2 is ANQGSEA in the germline V gene. This CDR3 spans 15 amino acids. CDR3 coding DNA: TGCAGCGTTGAAGGCCAGACAGGTGCCGACACTGAAGCTTTCTTT. Its protein product is CSVEGQTGADTEAFF.

This chain joins TRBV29-1 and TRBJ1-5, with 7 bases that match TRBD1. V dropped 4 bases and J dropped 0; count of bases not matched to a gene: 9. Germline assignment: CDR1 SQVTM and CDR2 ANQGSEA. CDR3 length equals 16 residues. The CDR3 region is CSVVVRGPYSNQPQHF. CDR3 nucleotides: TGCAGCGTTGTAGTAAGGGGGCCTTATAGCAATCAGCCCCAGCATTTT.

This chain joins TRBV28 and TRBJ2-5, with 7 bases that match TRBD2. V lost 5 bases, J lost 5 bases, and 26 bases stayed unmatched. The CDR3 has 20 amino acids. Per germline, CDR1 MDHEN and CDR2 SYDVKM. CDR3: CASSPTRPGRLRLAFETQYF. DNA for the CDR3: TGTGCCAGCAGTCCAACTCGCCCCGGACGTCTACGACTAGCCTTCGAGACCCAGTACTTC.

This chain uses TRBV2 with TRBJ2-5; 15 positions agree with TRBD2. The better agreement between TRBJ2-7 and the DNA end casts doubt on the J call. This CDR3 is built from 18 residues. Per the germline V gene, CDR1 is SNHLY and CDR2 is FYNNEI. The CDR3 loop reads CASTEDFGLAGGAYEQYF. The CDR3 region has the DNA TGTGCCAGCACCGAGGACTTCGGACTAGCGGGAGGGGCTTACGAGCAGTACTTC.

The chain employs TRBV5-8 and TRBJ2-4; 8 bases map to TRBD1. V shed 4 bases and J 5 bases; nucleotides not matched to a gene: 11. The CDR3 length is 16 residues. CDR1 and CDR2 from the germline V gene are SGHTS and YDEGEE. The chain's CDR3 is CASSLRTGPVENIQYF. The CDR3 DNA follows: TGTGCCAGCAGCCTCAGGACAGGGCCCGTGGAAAACATTCAGTACTTC. The full variable domain, rest sourced from reference TRBV5-8 and TRBJ2-4, is EAGVTQSPTHLIKTRGQQATLRCSPISGHTSVYWYQQALGLGLQFLLWYDEGEERNRGNFPPRFSGRQFPNYSSELNVNALELEDSALYLCASSLRTGPVENIQYFGAGTRLSVL.

The chain couples TRBV27 to TRBJ2-7, with 9 positions matching TRBD2. This CDR3 contains 16 residues. V lost 2 bases, J lost 1 base, and 6 bases stayed unmatched. In germline, CDR1 is MNHEY, CDR2 SMNVEV (reference sequence). The CDR3 DNA follows: TGTGCCAGCAGTTTAGGCCGGACTAGCGCATCCTACGAGCAGTACTTC. Translating gives CASSLGRTSASYEQYF.

The J gene is TRBJ2-1, the V gene TRBV7-3; D is unclear. The V end lost 2 bases, the J end lost 10 bases, and 9 bases lay between the germline ends. This CDR3 comprises 12 residues. The germline CDR1 and CDR2 sequences are SGHTA and FQGTGA. The CDR3 sequence is CASSLPGLEQFF. CDR3 bases: TGTGCCAGCAGCTTACCCGGGTTGGAGCAGTTCTTC.

This clone was recorded only once. This rearrangement joins TRBV6-5 to TRBJ2-7, with D perhaps matching TRBD2 (6 bases). The CDR3 is 16 amino acids. Trimming took 0 bases from V and 2 from J, leaving 14 bases between them. Per the germline V gene, CDR1 is MNHEY and CDR2 is SVGAGI. CDR3 loop: CASSYSPGRGTYEQYF. CDR3 sequence (DNA): TGTGCCAGCAGTTACTCCCCGGGACGGGGGACCTACGAGCAGTACTTC.

The chain joins TRBV11-2 to TRBJ1-2; no firm D call. The V end was cut by 1 base, the J end by 9 bases, with 18 bases between. The CDR3 is 15 residues long. Germline loops: CDR1 SGHAT, CDR2 FQNNGV. The DNA for the CDR3 is TGTGCCAGCAGCTTAGTCCGGTCGTCCACGAAGAGCTACACCTTC. Translation gives CASSLVRSSTKSYTF.

The chain links TRBV10-2 to TRBJ1-2, with 10 positions matching TRBD1. The V gene end was trimmed by 7 bases and the J gene end by 3 bases; junction bases not matched to a gene: 5. This CDR3 spans 14 amino acids. The V gene's germline CDR1 is WSHSY and CDR2 SAAADI. The CDR3: CASIRTGGDYGYTF. The DNA of the CDR3 is TGCGCCAGCATTCGGACAGGGGGTGACTATGGCTACACCTTC.

The rearrangement uses TRBV7-6 and TRBJ2-7; D perhaps matches TRBD2 (6 bases). CDR1 is SGHVS, CDR2 FNYEAQ, per germline. This CDR3 contains 16 residues. Trimming removed 4 bases at V and 1 base at J, with 17 bases between. The CDR3 is CASSSRLVRGSYEQYF. The CDR3 DNA reads TGTGCCAGCAGCTCCCGACTAGTTCGTGGTTCCTACGAGCAGTACTTC. Using reference TRBV7-6 and TRBJ2-7 for the parts outside the CDR3, the full variable domain is GAGVSQSPRYKVTKRGQDVALRCDPISGHVSLYWYRQALGQGPEFLTYFNYEAQQDKSGLPNDRFSAERPEGSISTLTIQRTEQRDSAMYRCASSSRLVRGSYEQYFGPGTRLTVT.

This chain joins TRBV2 and TRBJ1-1; 7 positions agree with TRBD1. This CDR3 is 15 amino acids long. Germline assignment: CDR1 SNHLY and CDR2 FYNNEI. V was clipped by 4 bases and J by 4 bases; unmatched bases: 9. CDR3: CASSGQGFGGTEAFF. The CDR3, as DNA: TGTGCCAGCAGTGGACAGGGTTTCGGTGGCACTGAAGCTTTCTTT.

V usage is TRBV27 and J usage is TRBJ2-5, with a weak D call TRBD1 (6 bases). Germline V gene sequence: CDR1 MNHEY, CDR2 SMNVEV (reference sequence). V was clipped by 6 bases and J by 1 base, with 15 bases between them. This CDR3 contains 15 residues. The CDR3 spells CASRAHGQFQETQYF. For the CDR3, the DNA is TGTGCCAGCAGAGCACACGGACAGTTCCAAGAGACCCAGTACTTC.

The chain has TRBV5-1 and TRBJ1-1; D unresolved. The germline V and J ends were trimmed by 0 bases and 4 bases, with 10 bases remaining between them. The CDR3 runs 14 residues. Germline V gene data show CDR1 as SGHRS and CDR2 as YFSETQ. The CDR3 sequence: CASSLGEFGTEAFF. As DNA, the CDR3 is TGCGCCAGCAGCTTGGGGGAGTTCGGCACTGAAGCTTTCTTT.

The chain has TRBV7-9 and TRBJ1-4; 9 nucleotides match TRBD1. Germline loops: CDR1 SEHNR, CDR2 FQNEAQ (reference sequence). The CDR3 is 17 amino acids. The J segment lost 4 bases and the V segment lost 3 bases, leaving 9 bases of the junction unmatched. The CDR3 nucleotides read TGTGCCAGCAGCTTTTGGGACAGGGACAGGCTTAATGAAAAACTGTTTTTT. It translates to CASSFWDRDRLNEKLFF. Using reference TRBV7-9 and TRBJ1-4 for the parts outside the CDR3, the full variable domain is DTGVSQNPRHKITKRGQNVTFRCDPISEHNRLYWYRQTLGQGPEFLTYFQNEAQLEKSRLLSDRFSAERPKGSFSTLEIQRTEQGDSAMYLCASSFWDRDRLNEKLFFGSGTQLSVL.

This chain connects TRBV27 to TRBJ2-5; D is possibly TRBD1 (6 bases). This CDR3 spans 16 amino acids. V was pared by 2 bases and J by 5 bases, with 18 bases between. Germline V gene sequence: CDR1 MNHEY, CDR2 SMNVEV (reference sequence). Here the CDR3 DNA reads TGTGCCAGCAGTTTAAGGGGGACGCCGCTAGAGGAGACCCAGTACTTC. It is translated as CASSLRGTPLEETQYF.

This chain links TRBV7-2 with TRBJ1-2; D possibly corresponds to TRBD1 (6 bases). The CDR3 is 16 residues long. Germline values: CDR1 SGHTA, CDR2 FQGNSA. V dropped 5 bases and J dropped 2 bases, with 18 bases sitting between them. In DNA, the CDR3 is TGTGCCAGCAGCCAATTAATAAGGGGGGCCAACTATGGCTACACCTTC. The encoded protein is CASSQLIRGANYGYTF.

The J gene is TRBJ2-5, the V gene TRBV6-5, with D uncertain. This CDR3 comprises 16 residues. Trimming pared 4 bases from V and 1 base from J, leaving 16 bases between. Germline loops: CDR1 MNHEY, CDR2 SVGAGI. As DNA, the CDR3 is TGTGCCAGCAGTTTCGGCTCTAACTCCCCCCAAGAGACCCAGTACTTC. This encodes CASSFGSNSPQETQYF.

The chain links TRBV28 to TRBJ2-2; 7 nucleotides line up with TRBD1. With V trimmed by 5 bases and J by 6 bases, 9 bases remained unmatched. The CDR3 contains 15 residues. Germline-derived CDR1 and CDR2 are MDHEN and SYDVKM. CDR3 loop: CASSIDRVGPGELFF. The CDR3 DNA is TGTGCCAGCAGTATCGACAGGGTTGGGCCCGGGGAGCTGTTTTTT.

The CDR3 here is CASSTQVSTDTQYF. The CDR3 DNA reads as TGCGCCAGCAGCACACAGGTTAGCACAGATACGCAGTATTTT. The chain uses TRBV5-1 and TRBJ2-3; tentatively, D is TRBD1 (5 bases). The germline V gene encodes CDR1 SGHRS and CDR2 YFSETQ. V gave up 4 bases and J gave up 0 bases, with 9 bases separating them. The CDR3 is made up of 14 amino acids.

The CDR3 sequence: CASSYKRQGHEQYF. CDR3 bases: TGTGCCAGCAGTTACAAGCGACAGGGCCACGAGCAGTACTTC. The gene calls are TRBV7-9 and TRBJ2-7; 7 bases match TRBD1. Germline lookup yields CDR1 SEHNR and CDR2 FQNEAQ (reference sequence). After removal of 6 bases from V and 5 bases from J, the junction contained 10 bases not matched to a gene. This CDR3 spans 14 amino acids.

The rearrangement links TRBV27 to TRBJ2-1, with 7 bases that match TRBD2. J gave up 9 bases and V 3 bases, and 8 bases lay outside the gene matches. This CDR3 comprises 14 residues. Germline CDR1 MNHEY, CDR2 SMNVEV (reference sequence). The DNA for the CDR3 is TGTGCCAGCAGTTTGTGGACTAGTTTGGGTGAGCAGTTCTTC. The encoded protein is CASSLWTSLGEQFF.